One T cell receptor beta chain is described in this entry. Its antigen is not identified. The CDR3 covers 16 residues. The germline gives CDR1 MDHEN, CDR2 SYDVKM. The ends lost 5 bases at V and 4 bases at J; junction bases unmatched: 9. This sample was included in a study of long-term antiretroviral therapy in people with HIV. Regarding the study as a whole: Collection of the blood took place between the mid-2000s and the late 2010s. The ART regimens in use then may have been less effective than current ones.

There were no participants with HIV treated outside the United States. The samples comprised about 0.95-11 million cryopreserved PBMC ahead of DNA extraction. Investigators performed immunoSEQ version v3.0 at survey level. Profiled with immunoSEQ multiplex PCR; TCRdb holds only in-frame clones, not every one. The sample records around 15,000 clones, around 94% being singletons. This TCR was recovered from a woman aged 45-65 years with HIV. This rearrangement joins TRBV28 to TRBJ2-2; 8 bases agree with TRBD2. Sequencing was performed on unsorted PBMCs, taken about 6 years after starting antiretroviral therapy. CDR3 loop: CASSPTGGAVTGELFF. CDR3 bases: TGTGCCAGCAGTCCCACGGGAGGGGCGGTCACCGGGGAGCTGTTTTTT.